This is a list of T cell receptor beta chains from one sample in a study of shared clonotypes between healthy human individuals. Measured with immunoSEQ multiplex PCR; TCRdb has only the in-frame clones, and not every one. Of just over 2,000,000 clones in the sample, 90% to 95% were seen once. The specimen was naive CD4+ T cells sorted from blood. The receptors shown here come from a man aged 18 to 30 in good health. Both conserved end residues are trimmed from each CDR3. Each record gives: CDR3 length, V gene, J gene, CDR3 protein.

12	TRBV4-1	TRBJ2-5	ASSGGRDQETQY
13	TRBV5-1	TRBJ2-3	ASSLGQGGTDTQY
11	TRBV10-3	TRBJ1-1	AINGQVNTEAF
11	TRBV7-2	TRBJ2-5	ASSRNRGETQY
15	TRBV7-8	TRBJ2-1	ASSLAFPAGASNEQF
12	TRBV27	TRBJ1-2	ASSFTGGIYGYT
12	TRBV7-2	TRBJ1-1	ASSPVGSLTEAF
13	TRBV10-2	TRBJ2-2	ASSEGLAGTGELF
15	TRBV19	TRBJ1-2	ASSIRKVGQGDYGYT
11	TRBV6-6	TRBJ1-2	ASSYGTGGGYT
13	TRBV4-1	TRBJ2-5	ASSHLGQGQETQY
14	TRBV6-6	TRBJ1-6	ASRPAEGLSNSPLH
11	TRBV28	TRBJ2-1	ASRQPGRGEQF
13	TRBV11-3	TRBJ2-6	ASSQQGPGANVLT